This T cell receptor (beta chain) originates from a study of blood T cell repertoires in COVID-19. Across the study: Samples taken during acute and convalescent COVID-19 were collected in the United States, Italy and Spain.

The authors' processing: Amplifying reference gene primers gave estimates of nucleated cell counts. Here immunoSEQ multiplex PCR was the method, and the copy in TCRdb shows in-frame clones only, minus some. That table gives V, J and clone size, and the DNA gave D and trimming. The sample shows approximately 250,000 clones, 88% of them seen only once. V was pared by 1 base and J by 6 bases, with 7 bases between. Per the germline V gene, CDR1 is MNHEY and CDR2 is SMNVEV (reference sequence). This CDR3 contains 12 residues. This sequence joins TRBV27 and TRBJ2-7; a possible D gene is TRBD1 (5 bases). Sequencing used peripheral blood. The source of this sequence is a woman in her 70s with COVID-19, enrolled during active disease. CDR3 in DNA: TGTGCCAGCAGTTTATGGGGCTCCGAGCAGTACTTC. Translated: CASSLWGSEQYF.